One and the same sample provided the 7 T cell receptor beta chains below, sequenced in a study of blood T cell repertoires in COVID-19. Here immunoSEQ multiplex PCR was the method, and the copy in TCRdb shows in-frame clones only, minus some. This sample yields about 230,000 clones, of which roughly 76% are seen a single time; 7.5% belongs to the top ten. The sample was peripheral blood. Receptor source: a woman aged 80 or older with COVID-19, enrolled during active disease.

The rearrangement joins TRBV24-1 to TRBJ2-1; 15 positions match TRBD2. The CDR3 is made up of 18 amino acids. Germline trimming cut 3 bases from V and 6 bases from J; bases unmatched to any gene: 8. Germline loops: CDR1 KGHDR, CDR2 SFDVKD. CDR3 amino acids: CATSDTGTSGRLINEQFF. The DNA of the CDR3 is TGTGCCACCAGTGATACCGGGACTAGCGGGAGGTTAATCAATGAGCAGTTCTTC.

The chain joins TRBV4-1 to TRBJ2-1, with TRBD2 as a possible D gene (6 bases). Trimming took 6 bases from V and 7 from J, leaving 13 bases between them. Germline CDR1 and CDR2: MGHRA and YSYEKL. This CDR3 comprises 13 residues. The CDR3 coding sequence is TGCGCCAGCAGAGGCTGGGGAGGAAATGAGCAGTTCTTC. It translates to CASRGWGGNEQFF.

This clone is a singleton in its sample. An end of the junction differs from the germline gene, which may be a read error. The V and J genes are TRBV7-2 and TRBJ2-1; the match to TRBD2 covers 11 bases. From germline, CDR1 is SGHTA and CDR2 FQGNSA. The CDR3 consists of 16 residues. CDR3 DNA: TGTGCCAGCAGTTTAGGTTTAGCGGGGGGGCAAGGGGAGCAGTTCTTC. Translation gives CASSLGLAGGQGEQFF.

The genes are TRBV18 and TRBJ2-3, with 13 bases matching TRBD2. The CDR3 is 17 residues long. Germline-derived CDR1 and CDR2 are KGHSH and LQKENI. With V trimmed by 0 bases and J by 4 bases, 4 bases remained unmatched. The CDR3 DNA is TGTGCCAGCTCACCACCTCGGACTAGCGGGGGCTCAGATACGCAGTATTTT. Its protein product is CASSPPRTSGGSDTQYF.

The V call is TRBV5-6, the J call TRBJ1-1; D possibly corresponds to TRBD1 (6 bases). Trimming removed 4 bases at V and 6 bases at J, with 16 bases between. The CDR3 contains 14 residues. From germline, CDR1 is SGHDT and CDR2 YYEEEE. CDR3 DNA: TGTGCCAGCAGCCCGAGGCGGGGGGCCGCTGAAGCTTTCTTT. It specifies CASSPRRGAAEAFF.

This clone was found a few times. The chain uses TRBV7-9 and TRBJ2-7, with 10 bases that match TRBD2. V lost 5 bases to trimming and J lost 1 base; unmatched junction nucleotides: 8. This CDR3 has 16 amino acids. The germline V gene has CDR1 SEHNR and CDR2 FQNEAQ (reference sequence). CDR3 coding DNA: TGTGCCAGCAGCCCACGGACTAGCGGATCATCCTACGAGCAGTACTTC. Translation gives CASSPRTSGSSYEQYF.

The V and J genes are TRBV5-4 and TRBJ2-3; 13 bases are a match to TRBD2. CDR3 length equals 16 residues. With V trimmed by 1 base and J by 4 bases, 3 bases remained unmatched. Germline V CDR1 and CDR2: SGHNT, YYREEE (reference sequence). The CDR3 coding sequence is TGTGCCAGCAGCTTGAAACTAGCGGGAGGGCCAGATACGCAGTATTTT. It is translated as CASSLKLAGGPDTQYF. Supplemented by reference TRBV5-4 and TRBJ2-3, the full variable domain reads ETGVTQSPTHLIKTRGQQVTLRCSSQSGHNTVSWYQQALGQGPQFIFQYYREEENGRGNFPPRFSGLQFPNYSSELNVNALELDDSALYLCASSLKLAGGPDTQYFGPGTRLTVL.